Sequencing of this TCR beta chain was carried out in a study of control samples from healthy donors and cancer patients. Germline CDR1 and CDR2: SNHLY and FYNNEI. The CDR3 runs 15 residues. Trimming left V 6 bases short and J 3 bases short, with 18 bases between. Clones were sequenced by immunoSEQ multiplex PCR, and TCRdb holds only the in-frame ones, with some missing. Among 95,000 to 100,000 clones listed, around 88% were seen once. The rearrangement links TRBV2 to TRBJ2-7; D possibly corresponds to TRBD2 (5 bases). The clonotype originates from a man aged 25 to 45 in good health. The source material was blood. DNA for the CDR3: TGTGCCAGCAGCCCTTATCCGCGGGTAGGCTACGAGCAGTACTTC. Its translation is CASSPYPRVGYEQYF.